This TCR beta chain was identified during a study of shared clonotypes between healthy human individuals. Study findings and constraints: It was observed that approximately 5% of naive CD4 clonotypes were shared across several donors.

For every subset, genomic DNA was evenly distributed across several immunoSEQ plates. Original methodology: Because ImmunoSEQ provided only junction sequences with no quality scores, the filtering differed. The data were produced by immunoSEQ multiplex PCR, yet TCRdb's version contains in-frame clones alone and is incomplete. Clone size and the V and J calls come from that table; the DNA yielded D and trimming. The repertoire has under 1,900,000 clones, approximately 98.5% of them found once; the top ten carry approximately 0.38%. Of note for this clone: Its antigen is not identified.

J was trimmed by 7 bases and V by 4 bases; bases with no gene match: 12. From germline, CDR1 is MGHRA and CDR2 YSYEKL. The CDR3 is 15 residues long. The chain employs TRBV4-1 and TRBJ2-7; the match to TRBD2 covers 8 bases. The sample was naive CD4+ T cells sorted from blood. Subset defined: CD45RA+ positively selected. The TCR originated in a young man in good health. Written as DNA, the CDR3 is TGCGCCAGCAGCCTAAATAGCGGGGTGGTATGGGAGCAGTACTTC. It encodes CASSLNSGVVWEQYF.